These 27 T cell receptor beta chains originate from one sample sequenced in a study of PD-1 blockade in classical Hodgkin lymphoma. With no exception, relapse followed autologous stem cell transplantation in all patients, and brentuximab vedotin exposure varied. Libraries were prepared by immunoSEQ multiplex PCR; TCRdb keeps only in-frame clonotypes and omits some of them. Seen here are fewer than 110,000 clones, approximately 90% observed once, and the top ten hold under 8.5%. The specimen was peripheral blood mononuclear cells (PBMCs), collected before the second cycle of nivolumab. All receptors derive from a human donor with classical Hodgkin lymphoma.

This clone was seen once. J is TRBJ1-2 and V is TRBV30, with unresolved D. Between the trimmed V and J ends, which lost 1 base and 4 bases, there was a span of 16 bases. This CDR3 is 15 amino acids long. Looked up from germline, CDR1 is GTSNPN and CDR2 is SVGIG (reference sequence). The CDR3 DNA reads TGTGCCTGGAGTGAAGGCCCTCGGAGATTCTATGGCTACACCTTC. Translating gives CAWSEGPRRFYGYTF.

V is TRBV11-2 and J is TRBJ1-2, with 8 nucleotides matching TRBD1. Germline-derived CDR1 and CDR2 are SGHAT and FQNNGV. After removal of 4 bases from V and 8 bases from J, the junction contained 15 bases not matched to a gene. The CDR3 contains 16 residues. The CDR3 here is CASSWDPGTGAFGYTF. The DNA for the CDR3 is TGTGCCAGCAGCTGGGACCCCGGGACAGGCGCGTTCGGCTACACCTTC.

This sequence joins TRBV6-5 and TRBJ2-1, with TRBD2 as a possible D gene (7 bases). Deletions cut 2 bases from V and 9 bases from J, with 11 bases between. The CDR3 covers 13 residues. The germline V gene has CDR1 MNHEY and CDR2 SVGAGI. The CDR3, as DNA: TGTGCCAGCAGTTACGGCGGGGGCGTTGAGCAGTTCTTC. It is translated as CASSYGGGVEQFF.

This chain joins TRBV27 and TRBJ1-2; no clear D gene. Deletions cut 5 bases from V and 2 bases from J, with 6 bases between. This CDR3 has 12 amino acids. Germline CDR1 and CDR2: MNHEY and SMNVEV (reference sequence). CDR3 DNA sequence: TGTGCCAGCAGTCCATACAACTATGGCTACACCTTC. It yields the protein CASSPYNYGYTF.

This clone was seen just once. The chain carries TRBV2 and TRBJ1-5, with TRBD1 matching 7 bases. Trimming at V came to 2 bases and at J to 4 bases, leaving 2 bases not matched to a gene. This CDR3 has 14 residues. Per the germline V gene, CDR1 is SNHLY and CDR2 is FYNNEI. CDR3 bases: TGTGCCAGCAGTGAATACAGGGGTAATCAGCCCCAGCATTTT. Its protein product is CASSEYRGNQPQHF.

J is TRBJ1-1 and V is TRBV7-2; no clear D. The CDR3 sequence is 14 residues long. Germline V gives CDR1 SGHTA, CDR2 FQGNSA. V was clipped by 2 bases and J by 5 bases, with 12 bases between them. The chain's CDR3 is CASSLSRDGTEAFF. As DNA, the CDR3 is TGTGCCAGCAGCTTATCCCGGGATGGGACTGAAGCTTTCTTT. Looking up the rest from reference TRBV7-2 and TRBJ1-1 gives the full variable domain: GAGVSQSPSNKVTEKGKDVELRCDPISGHTALYWYRQSLGQGLEFLIYFQGNSAPDKSGLPSDRFSAERTGGSVSTLTIQRTQQEDSAVYLCASSLSRDGTEAFFGQGTRLTVV.

This chain connects TRBV10-3 to TRBJ1-1, with a tentative D call TRBD1 (6 bases). The germline gives CDR1 ENHRY, CDR2 SYGVKD. The V and J ends lost 7 bases and 1 base respectively, with 10 bases between them. The CDR3 length is 13 residues. Written as DNA, the CDR3 is TGTGCCATCAAAAAGGGGGGGAACACTGAAGCTTTCTTT. It translates to CAIKKGGNTEAFF.

The J gene is TRBJ2-7, the V gene TRBV7-8; the D is unclear. V was trimmed by 2 bases and J by 2 bases, leaving 19 bases between them. Germline values: CDR1 SGHVS, CDR2 FQNEAQ. The CDR3 sequence is 17 residues long. CDR3 sequence reads: CASSLRDRVSEAYEQYF. CDR3 in DNA: TGTGCCAGCAGCTTAAGGGATAGGGTAAGCGAAGCCTACGAGCAGTACTTC.

This clone appeared once. The chain couples TRBV5-1 to TRBJ2-7, with 8 bases fitting TRBD2. V lost 0 bases, J lost 6 bases, and 5 bases stayed unmatched. This CDR3 has 14 residues. Germline V gives CDR1 SGHRS, CDR2 YFSETQ. In DNA form, the CDR3 reads TGCGCCAGCAGCTTGGTTAGCGGGGCTCTCGAGCAGTACTTC. Translating gives CASSLVSGALEQYF.

The rearrangement links TRBV9 to TRBJ1-6; D gene uncertain. The CDR3 has 13 amino acids. Germline assignment: CDR1 SGDLS and CDR2 YYNGEE. Trimming stripped 7 bases from V and 6 bases from J, with 11 bases between. CDR3 residues: CASGIYGNSPLHF. As DNA, the CDR3 is TGTGCCAGCGGGATATATGGTAATTCACCCCTCCACTTT.

In this sample, this clone turned up once. This sequence joins TRBV27 and TRBJ2-7; D gene uncertain. Per the germline V gene, CDR1 is MNHEY and CDR2 is SMNVEV (reference sequence). The CDR3 extends over 14 amino acids. The ends were cut back, 4 bases at V and 7 bases at J, with 17 bases in the middle. Here the CDR3 DNA reads TGTGCCAGCAGTTCCCTCCCCTGGGGTGAAGAGCAGTACTTC. Its protein product is CASSSLPWGEEQYF.

This clone was recorded only once. The genes are TRBV7-6 and TRBJ2-7, with D possibly being TRBD1 (6 bases). The V and J ends lost 5 bases and 6 bases respectively, with 11 bases between them. CDR1 is SGHVS, CDR2 FNYEAQ, per germline. The CDR3 contains 12 residues. The CDR3 coding sequence is TGTGCCAGCAGCCTATTAGGGGGCGAGCAGTACTTC. As protein: CASSLLGGEQYF.

The chain is built from TRBV25-1 and TRBJ2-1, with 10 bases lining up with TRBD1. V was clipped by 6 bases and J by 8 bases; unmatched bases: 1. CDR3 length: 12 amino acids. Germline V gene data show CDR1 as MGHDK and CDR2 as SYGVNS. CDR3 bases: TGTGCCAGCAGGACAGGGGGCGATGAGCAGTTCTTC. Protein: CASRTGGDEQFF.

V and J are TRBV28 and TRBJ2-7; TRBD1 matches 8 bases. The CDR3 has 13 residues. CDR1 and CDR2 (germline): MDHEN, SYDVKM. After removal of 8 bases from V and 5 bases from J, the junction contained 8 bases not matched to a gene. The DNA for the CDR3 is TGTGCCAGCCAGGACAGGGCGATACACGAGCAGTACTTC. Amino acids: CASQDRAIHEQYF.

In its sample, this clone was seen once. The CDR3 DNA follows: TGTGCCAGCAGCCGACAGATTACCACGTCTAGCACAGATACGCAGTATTTT. Its protein is CASSRQITTSSTDTQYF. The chain employs TRBV7-9 and TRBJ2-3; D is perhaps TRBD1 (5 bases). Deletions cut 5 bases from V and 0 bases from J, with 18 bases between. The CDR3 extends over 17 amino acids. Germline assignment: CDR1 SEHNR and CDR2 FQNEAQ (reference sequence). Full variable domain (missing parts from reference TRBV7-9 and TRBJ2-3): DTGVSQNPRHKITKRGQNVTFRCDPISEHNRLYWYRQTLGQGPEFLTYFQNEAQLEKSRLLSDRFSAERPKGSFSTLEIQRTEQGDSAMYLCASSRQITTSSTDTQYFGPGTRLTVL.

The chain has TRBV19 and TRBJ1-1, with 7 nucleotides matching TRBD1. The germline gives CDR1 LNHDA, CDR2 SQIVND (reference sequence). CDR3 length equals 14 residues. With 2 bases clipped from V and 6 bases from J, the junction kept 6 bases outside the gene matches. CDR3 region: CASSILSDRAEAFF. CDR3 DNA sequence: TGTGCCAGTAGTATATTAAGCGACAGGGCTGAAGCTTTCTTT.

The V gene is TRBV5-1, the J gene TRBJ1-2, with D unclear. This CDR3 contains 14 residues. V gave up 7 bases and J gave up 4 bases, with 17 bases separating them. The germline CDR1 and CDR2 sequences are SGHRS and YFSETQ. The CDR3 reads CASDLNFRVYGYTF. In nucleotides, the CDR3 is TGCGCCAGCGACCTCAACTTTAGGGTCTATGGCTACACCTTC.

CDR3 loop: CASSTDRRWDTQYF. DNA for the CDR3: TGTGCCAGTAGTACGGACAGGAGGTGGGATACGCAGTATTTT. The chain uses TRBV19 and TRBJ2-3; 7 bases match TRBD1. This CDR3 contains 14 residues. The trim removed 4 bases at V and 6 bases at J, leaving 7 bases unmatched. Germline CDR1 is LNHDA and CDR2 is SQIVND (reference sequence).

The rearrangement joins TRBV12-5 to TRBJ2-5; D not certain. V was cut by 1 base and J by 4 bases, with 7 bases left in between. Per germline, CDR1 LGHNT and CDR2 FRNRAP. The CDR3 totals 13 residues. CDR3 nucleotides: TGTGCTAGTGGTTTGGGAGTCCTAGAGACCCAGTACTTC. Translation: CASGLGVLETQYF.

This chain uses TRBV27 with TRBJ2-7; D gene uncertain. CDR1 and CDR2 (germline): MNHEY, SMNVEV (reference sequence). V was pared by 4 bases and J by 2 bases, with 9 bases between. The CDR3 length is 13 residues. The CDR3 region has the DNA TGTGCCAGCAGTTGGCAGGCGACCTACGAGCAGTACTTC. Its translation: CASSWQATYEQYF.

This sequence joins TRBV30 and TRBJ1-5, with 8 bases fitting TRBD1. The J segment lost 5 bases and the V segment lost 3 bases, leaving 3 bases of the junction unmatched. This CDR3 has 13 residues. Germline loops: CDR1 GTSNPN, CDR2 SVGIG (reference sequence). The CDR3 reads CAWRDREYQPQHF. CDR3 nucleotides: TGTGCCTGGAGGGACAGGGAATATCAGCCCCAGCATTTT.

The chain joins TRBV10-2 to TRBJ2-5, with D uncertain. The CDR3 loop spans 11 amino acids. Germline V gives CDR1 WSHSY, CDR2 SAAADI. V lost 10 bases and J lost 5, with 11 bases in between. The CDR3 sequence: CATSTGETQYF. CDR3 DNA: TGCGCCACAAGCACCGGGGAGACCCAGTACTTC.

In this sample, this clone turned up once. The chain has TRBV6-5 and TRBJ1-1, with 7 bases fitting TRBD1. V gave up 0 bases and J gave up 0 bases; unmatched junction bases: 4. Germline V lookup: CDR1 MNHEY, CDR2 SVGAGI. The CDR3 consists of 16 residues. CDR3 bases: TGTGCCAGCAGTTACTCCGAACAGGGGATGAACACTGAAGCTTTCTTT. The encoded protein is CASSYSEQGMNTEAFF.

This sequence joins TRBV6-4 and TRBJ2-3; 7 bases agree with TRBD2. Germline CDR1 is MRHNA and CDR2 is SNTAGT. This CDR3 is built from 15 residues. The junction had 8 bases not matched to a gene; V was cut back by 5 bases and J by 3 bases. CDR3 protein: CASSPSSGETDTQYF. CDR3 bases: TGTGCCAGCAGTCCATCCAGCGGGGAGACAGATACGCAGTATTTT.

The CDR3 DNA sequence: TGTGCCAGCAGCCCGAAGGGACAGGGGTCCTATAATTCACCCCTCCACTTT. Its translation is CASSPKGQGSYNSPLHF. This chain links TRBV9 with TRBJ1-6; 10 positions match TRBD1. Germline V gene sequence: CDR1 SGDLS, CDR2 YYNGEE. The CDR3 totals 17 residues. J was trimmed by 1 base and V by 4 bases; bases with no gene match: 5.

DNA for the CDR3: TGTGCCAGTAGTATAGGTGGGGACAGGGGGCGAGCTTTCTTT. This sequence encodes CASSIGGDRGRAFF. V is TRBV19 and J is TRBJ1-1; 12 positions match TRBD1. J gave up 10 bases and V 1 base, and 4 bases lay outside the gene matches. This CDR3 spans 14 amino acids. Germline V gene data show CDR1 as LNHDA and CDR2 as SQIVND (reference sequence).

The chain recombines TRBV19 with TRBJ1-2; tentatively, D is TRBD1 (5 bases). The germline V gene has CDR1 LNHDA and CDR2 SQIVND (reference sequence). The CDR3 loop spans 16 amino acids. Trimming left V 10 bases short and J 7 bases short, with 28 bases between. CDR3 sequence reads: CATWISLRGSQGGYTF. CDR3 DNA sequence: TGTGCCACCTGGATCTCCCTACGCGGTTCCCAGGGTGGCTACACCTTC.